This entry lists 29 T cell receptor beta chains sequenced from one sample in a study of early T cells in non-severe SARS-CoV-2 infection. TCRdb analysed the 5' RACE reads with MiXCR anew, one entry per CDR3 protein. The table includes about 27,000 distinct CDR3 sequences, 5.1% detected once. The sequenced sample was whole blood. All receptors derive from an adult who was a healthcare worker with PCR-confirmed SARS-CoV-2 infection or an uninfected control (not recorded which).

This clonotype was found many times. The rearrangement links TRBV6-5 to TRBJ1-2; 7 nucleotides agree with TRBD1. The CDR3 extends over 14 amino acids. Germline V lookup: CDR1 MNHEY, CDR2 SVGAGI. V gave up 2 bases and J gave up 7 bases; unmatched junction bases: 7. CDR3 bases: TGTGCCAGCAGTTACCGCACAACAGGGGCTGGCTACACCTTC. Its protein is CASSYRTTGAGYTF.

This clonotype was observed a handful of times. V gene TRBV6-2 or TRBV6-3 combines with J gene TRBJ2-2, with 11 bases aligning to TRBD1. V was pared by 7 bases and J by 3 bases, with 10 bases of the junction left unmatched. The CDR3 contains 17 residues. Per germline, CDR1 MNHEY and CDR2 SVGEGT. CDR3 sequence (DNA): TGTGCCAGCACCGGAGGCATGGGACAGGGGGACACCGGGGAGCTGTTTTTT. Translated, it gives CASTGGMGQGDTGELFF.

The chain combines TRBV20-1 with TRBJ2-7; tentatively, D is TRBD1 (6 bases). Trimming removed 1 base from V and 6 bases from J, with 16 bases in between. Per the germline V gene, CDR1 is DFQATT and CDR2 is SNEGSKA (reference sequence). The length of the CDR3 is 14 residues. Written as DNA, the CDR3 is TGCAGTGCTAGAGGGACAGATACCTTGGGCGAGCAGTACTTC. Its protein is CSARGTDTLGEQYF.

This clonotype was counted ten times or more. The V gene is TRBV7-8, the J gene TRBJ1-5; no clear D gene. Trimming took 1 base from V and 2 from J, leaving 9 bases between them. The CDR3 consists of 15 residues. In germline, CDR1 is SGHVS, CDR2 FQNEAQ. This CDR3 reads CASSLGLDGNQPQHF. In nucleotides, the CDR3 is TGTGCCAGCAGCTTAGGTTTGGATGGCAATCAGCCCCAGCATTTT.

The chain employs TRBV6-5 and TRBJ1-6; 9 nucleotides match TRBD1. V shed 5 bases and J 0 bases; nucleotides not matched to a gene: 8. This CDR3 is built from 18 residues. CDR1 and CDR2 (germline): MNHEY, SVGAGI. The CDR3: CASSLDRGLSSYNSPLHF. The CDR3 nucleotides read TGTGCCAGCAGTCTGGACAGGGGCCTGAGCTCCTATAATTCACCCCTCCACTTT.

This clonotype was recorded many times. The chain joins TRBV29-1 to TRBJ2-5; D unclear. There are 11 residues in the CDR3. Germline V lookup: CDR1 SQVTM, CDR2 ANQGSEA. V was trimmed by 7 bases and J by 5 bases, leaving 11 bases between them. In nucleotides, the CDR3 is TGCAGCGGTGGGATAGATGAGACCCAGTACTTC. Encoded protein: CSGGIDETQYF.

This clonotype was seen repeatedly, ten times or more. V and J are TRBV13 and TRBJ2-4; D is undetermined. Per the germline V gene, CDR1 is PRHDT and CDR2 is FYEKMQ (reference sequence). V was cut by 1 base and J by 3 bases, with 7 bases left in between. The CDR3 consists of 14 residues. CDR3 in amino acids: CASSLAGDKNIQYF. CDR3 bases: TGTGCCAGCAGCTTAGCAGGTGACAAAAACATTCAGTACTTC.

This chain uses TRBV6-2 or TRBV6-3 with TRBJ2-3; 8 bases map to TRBD2. Germline V gives CDR1 MNHEY, CDR2 SVGEGT. Losses at the gene ends were 2 bases for V and 0 bases for J; bases not matched to a gene: 7. This CDR3 has 17 amino acids. CDR3 sequence (DNA): TGTGCCAGCAGTTACACCCTTAGCGGGACAAGCACAGATACGCAGTATTTT. Residues: CASSYTLSGTSTDTQYF.

This clonotype came up many times. The chain uses TRBV5-1 and TRBJ1-5; D call uncertain. The CDR3 runs to 15 residues. Germline V CDR1 and CDR2: SGHRS, YFSETQ. The V gene lost 2 bases and the J gene lost 5 bases, with 14 bases spanning the gap. The CDR3 spells CASSFGGESDQPQHF. As DNA, the CDR3 is TGCGCCAGCAGCTTTGGTGGGGAATCGGATCAGCCCCAGCATTTT.

The V call is TRBV24-1, the J call TRBJ2-1, with 9 positions matching TRBD2. CDR3 length: 12 residues. V was pared by 5 bases and J by 8 bases, with 0 bases of the junction left unmatched. CDR1 KGHDR and CDR2 SFDVKD come from the germline V gene. The CDR3 spells CATSGLADEQFF. The CDR3 DNA is TGTGCCACCAGTGGACTAGCGGATGAGCAGTTCTTC.

The gene calls are TRBV9 and TRBJ2-2, with 7 bases aligning to TRBD1. The ends lost 1 base at V and 6 bases at J; junction bases unmatched: 3. CDR1 and CDR2 from the germline V gene are SGDLS and YYNGEE. The CDR3 sequence is 14 residues long. CDR3 protein: CASSVWGQSGELFF. CDR3 nucleotides: TGTGCCAGCAGCGTATGGGGACAGTCCGGGGAGCTGTTTTTT.

The chain has TRBV7-2 and TRBJ2-2; tentatively, D is TRBD1 (6 bases). V was clipped by 1 base and J by 2 bases, with 11 bases between them. Germline V gene data show CDR1 as SGHTA and CDR2 as FQGNSA. This CDR3 is 16 amino acids long. Written as DNA, the CDR3 is TGTGCCAGCAGCTTAGTTGGGACACCCAACACCGGGGAGCTGTTTTTT. Amino acid sequence: CASSLVGTPNTGELFF.

This clonotype was seen just once. The missing conserved phenylalanine or tryptophan at the end of this CDR3 makes a read error likely. The chain joins TRBV6-6 to TRBJ2-1; 9 nucleotides line up with TRBD1. The CDR3 length is 15 residues. Germline V gene lookup returns CDR1 MNHNY and CDR2 SVGAGI (reference sequence). J lost 6 bases, V lost 6 bases, and 9 bases had no gene match. CDR3 region: CASSLDRGGSNEQFS. DNA of the CDR3: TGTGCCAGCAGCCTGGACAGGGGTGGATCCAATGAGCAGTTCTCC.

This clonotype was counted ten times or more. The genes are TRBV11-2 and TRBJ2-2; D might be TRBD2 (6 bases). CDR1 SGHAT and CDR2 FQNNGV come from the germline V gene. The CDR3 runs to 17 residues. With 1 base removed from V and 2 bases from J, the gap between germline ends came to 14 bases. CDR3 coding DNA: TGTGCCAGCAGCTTAGCCGGGGGTAGGGACAACACCGGGGAGCTGTTTTTT. Residues: CASSLAGGRDNTGELFF.

This clonotype was observed many times. CDR3 sequence: CASSVNRMWQYF. CDR3 bases: TGTGCCAGCAGCGTCAACAGGATGTGGCAGTACTTC. The chain is built from TRBV7-9 and TRBJ2-7; tentative D call: TRBD1 (5 bases). The ends were cut back, 5 bases at V and 9 bases at J, with 14 bases in the middle. Per the germline V gene, CDR1 is SEHNR and CDR2 is FQNEAQ (reference sequence). The CDR3 extends over 12 amino acids.

This clonotype occurred a few times. The chain combines TRBV20-1 with TRBJ2-2; TRBD1 matches 8 bases. There are 13 residues in the CDR3. Germline-derived CDR1 and CDR2 are DFQATT and SNEGSKA (reference sequence). V shed 6 bases and J 5 bases; nucleotides not matched to a gene: 5. This CDR3 is CSAGQGLTGELFF. As DNA, the CDR3 is TGCAGTGCCGGACAGGGCCTGACCGGGGAGCTGTTTTTT.

Ten or more counts support this clonotype. The chain carries TRBV5-5 and TRBJ1-6, with D hard to call. CDR1 is SGHKS, CDR2 YYEKEE, per germline (reference sequence). There are 15 residues in the CDR3. Trimming removed 3 bases at V and 10 bases at J, with 17 bases between. The CDR3 is CASSWESSVDSPLHF. The CDR3 DNA follows: TGTGCCAGCAGCTGGGAGAGCAGCGTGGACTCACCCCTCCACTTT.

This clonotype was observed at least ten times. The chain combines TRBV21-1 with TRBJ1-5; TRBD1, the table's D call, was not compared with the DNA. TRBV21-1 is a listed pseudogene. The CDR3 totals 17 residues. CDR3 nucleotides: TGTGCCAGCAGCAAAGCGAGCAGGGGTGATGGCAATCAGCCCCAGCATTTT. This sequence encodes CASSKASRGDGNQPQHF.

The rearrangement uses TRBV2 and TRBJ2-5; maybe TRBD2 (5 bases). CDR1 is SNHLY, CDR2 FYNNEI, per germline. The CDR3 is 13 residues long. Trimming stripped 6 bases from V and 5 bases from J, with 13 bases between. This CDR3 reads CASRKRAGETQYF. The CDR3 DNA reads as TGTGCCAGCAGAAAGAGGGCAGGCGAGACCCAGTACTTC.

The CDR3 region is CASRFSSTDTQYF. The CDR3 DNA follows: TGTGCCAGCAGATTCTCTAGCACAGATACGCAGTATTTT. The gene calls are TRBV27 and TRBJ2-3; D gene uncertain. The CDR3 has 13 amino acids. V lost 6 bases and J lost 0, with 7 bases in between. The germline CDR1 and CDR2 sequences are MNHEY and SMNVEV (reference sequence).

V usage is TRBV12-3 or TRBV12-4 and J usage is TRBJ2-1, with a tentative D call TRBD1 (7 bases). The CDR3 length is 14 residues. V gave up 6 bases and J gave up 7 bases, with 16 bases separating them. The CDR3 coding sequence is TGTGCCAGCAGACTCAGGGGGGCGCGGAATGAGCAGTTCTTC. Translated: CASRLRGARNEQFF.

This clonotype has ten or more counts. The chain links TRBV5-5 to TRBJ2-4; 11 positions agree with TRBD1. V lost 4 bases and J lost 0; bases outside the gene matches: 15. This CDR3 is built from 20 residues. The germline V gene encodes CDR1 SGHKS and CDR2 YYEKEE (reference sequence). CDR3: CASSKNSGTGGPPAKNIQYF. CDR3 sequence (DNA): TGTGCCAGCAGCAAGAACTCCGGGACAGGGGGTCCCCCAGCCAAAAACATTCAGTACTTC.

This clonotype has at least ten counts. This chain links TRBV5-1 with TRBJ1-2; D may be TRBD1 (5 bases). The CDR3 has 16 amino acids. The germline CDR1 and CDR2 sequences are SGHRS and YFSETQ. V was pared by 4 bases and J by 2 bases, with 18 bases between. CDR3 DNA: TGCGCCAGCAGCCCGGGAGGTTGGGGCAGCAACTATGGCTACACCTTC. It encodes CASSPGGWGSNYGYTF.

This rearrangement joins TRBV6-2 or TRBV6-3 to TRBJ2-3, with D possibly being TRBD1 or TRBD2 (5 bases each). The V end lost 5 bases, the J end lost 3 bases, and 12 bases lay between the germline ends. The CDR3 has 14 amino acids. Germline V lookup: CDR1 MNHEY, CDR2 SVGEGT. In DNA, the CDR3 is TGTGCCAGCAGTCCCACAGGAGGAACAGATACGCAGTATTTT. Residues: CASSPTGGTDTQYF.

The chain couples TRBV12-5 to TRBJ2-7; D is undetermined. CDR1 and CDR2 (germline): LGHNT, FRNRAP. The CDR3 consists of 13 residues. V dropped 6 bases and J dropped 2 bases, with 11 bases sitting between them. The DNA of the CDR3 is TGTGCTAGTGGCCCGCCCGGAACCTACGAGCAGTACTTC. This gives the protein CASGPPGTYEQYF.

This clonotype was picked up a small number of times. J is TRBJ2-1 and V is TRBV27, with TRBD2 matching over 9 bases. The V and J ends lost 6 bases and 4 bases, in that order; junction bases with no gene match: 4. The CDR3 is made up of 14 amino acids. CDR1 and CDR2 (germline): MNHEY, SMNVEV (reference sequence). The CDR3 DNA sequence: TGTGCCAGCAGCGCGGGGGGGTTATACAATGAGCAGTTCTTC. The encoded protein is CASSAGGLYNEQFF.

There are many counts of this clonotype. The chain recombines TRBV11-2 with TRBJ2-2; D is ambiguous. Looked up from germline, CDR1 is SGHAT and CDR2 is FQNNGV. Trimming cost V 3 bases and J 2 bases, with 7 bases left between them. The CDR3 totals 14 residues. Here the CDR3 reads CASSFRRNTGELFF. The CDR3 coding sequence is TGTGCCAGCAGCTTTCGAAGAAACACCGGGGAGCTGTTTTTT.

This clonotype showed up just a few times. The chain joins TRBV11-2 to TRBJ1-2, with D perhaps matching TRBD1 (6 bases). V dropped 7 bases and J dropped 6 bases, with 15 bases sitting between them. CDR3 length: 13 amino acids. Germline V gives CDR1 SGHAT, CDR2 FQNNGV. The CDR3 protein is CASTPDRLHGYTF. The DNA for the CDR3 is TGTGCCAGCACACCGGACAGACTCCATGGCTACACCTTC.

This chain connects TRBV11-2 to TRBJ1-1; D unclear. The V gene's germline CDR1 is SGHAT and CDR2 FQNNGV. This CDR3 is built from 12 residues. Trimming pared 5 bases from V and 9 bases from J, leaving 13 bases between. The CDR3 here is CASSPQSRKAFF. The DNA of the CDR3 is TGTGCCAGCAGCCCCCAATCCAGGAAAGCTTTCTTT.